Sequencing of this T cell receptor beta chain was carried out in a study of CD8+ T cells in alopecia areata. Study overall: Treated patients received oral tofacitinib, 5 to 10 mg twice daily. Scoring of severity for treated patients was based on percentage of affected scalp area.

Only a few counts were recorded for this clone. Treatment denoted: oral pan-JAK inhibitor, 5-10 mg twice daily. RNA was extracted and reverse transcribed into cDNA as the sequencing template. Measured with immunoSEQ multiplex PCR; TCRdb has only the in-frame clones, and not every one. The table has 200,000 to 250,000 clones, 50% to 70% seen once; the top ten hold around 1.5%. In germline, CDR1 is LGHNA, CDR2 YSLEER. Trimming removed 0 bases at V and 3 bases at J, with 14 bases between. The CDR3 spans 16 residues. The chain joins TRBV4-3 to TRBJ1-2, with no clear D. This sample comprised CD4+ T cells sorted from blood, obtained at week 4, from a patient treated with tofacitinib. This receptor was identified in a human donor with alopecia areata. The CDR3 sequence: CASSQEAVGSDYGYTF. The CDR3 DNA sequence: TGCGCCAGCAGCCAAGAAGCTGTGGGGTCAGACTATGGCTACACCTTC.